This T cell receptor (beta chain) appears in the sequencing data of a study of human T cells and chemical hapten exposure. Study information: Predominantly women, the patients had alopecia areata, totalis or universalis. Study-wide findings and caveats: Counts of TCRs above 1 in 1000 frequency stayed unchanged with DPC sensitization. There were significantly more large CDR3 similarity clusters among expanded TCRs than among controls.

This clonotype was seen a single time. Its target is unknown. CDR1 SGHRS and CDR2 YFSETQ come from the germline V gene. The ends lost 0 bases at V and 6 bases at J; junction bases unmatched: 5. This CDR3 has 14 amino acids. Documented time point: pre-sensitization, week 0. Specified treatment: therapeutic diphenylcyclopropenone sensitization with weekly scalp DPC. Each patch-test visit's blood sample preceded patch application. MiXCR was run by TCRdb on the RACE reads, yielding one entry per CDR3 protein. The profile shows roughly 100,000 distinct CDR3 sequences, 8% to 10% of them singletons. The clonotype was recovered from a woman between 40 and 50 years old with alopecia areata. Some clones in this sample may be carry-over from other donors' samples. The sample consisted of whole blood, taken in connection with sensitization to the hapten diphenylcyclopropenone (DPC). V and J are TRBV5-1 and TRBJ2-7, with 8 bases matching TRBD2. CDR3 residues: CASSLDSGVGEQYF. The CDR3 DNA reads TGCGCCAGCAGCTTGGATAGCGGGGTAGGCGAGCAGTACTTC.